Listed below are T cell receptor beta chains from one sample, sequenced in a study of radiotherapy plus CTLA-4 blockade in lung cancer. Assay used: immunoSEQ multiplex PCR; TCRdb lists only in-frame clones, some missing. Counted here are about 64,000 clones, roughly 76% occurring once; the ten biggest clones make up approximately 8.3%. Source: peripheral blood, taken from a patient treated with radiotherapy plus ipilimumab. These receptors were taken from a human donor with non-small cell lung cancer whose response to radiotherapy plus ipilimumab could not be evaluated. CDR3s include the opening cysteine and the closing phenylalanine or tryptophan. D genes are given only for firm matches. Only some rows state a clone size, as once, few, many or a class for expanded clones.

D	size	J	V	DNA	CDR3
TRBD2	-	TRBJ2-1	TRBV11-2	TGTGCCAGCAGCAGCAAAGGACTAGCGGGAAATGAGCAGTTCTTC	CASSSKGLAGNEQFF
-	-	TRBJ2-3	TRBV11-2	TGTGCCAGCAGCTCAACCGGGACTTACACAGATACGCAGTATTTT	CASSSTGTYTDTQYF
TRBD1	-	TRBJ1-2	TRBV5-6	TGTGCCAGCAGCTTGGGCAGGGGGGAGCCTTATGGCTACACCTTC	CASSLGRGEPYGYTF
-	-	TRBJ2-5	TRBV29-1	TGCAGCGTTGCTCCCGGGACTCGGGAGACCCAGTACTTC	CSVAPGTRETQYF
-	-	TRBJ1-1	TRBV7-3	TGTGCCAGCAGCTTACAGGGAGGGAACACTGAAGCTTTCTTT	CASSLQGGNTEAFF
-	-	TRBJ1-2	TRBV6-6	TGTGCCAGCAGTTACGGGGGCAGGGGCAATGGCTACACCTTC	CASSYGGRGNGYTF
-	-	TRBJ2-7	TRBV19	TGTGCCAGCAGGGGGGCCGGCAGTCCTACCTACGAGCAGTACTTC	CASRGAGSPTYEQYF
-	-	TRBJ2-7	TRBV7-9	TGTGCCAGCAGCTTAGAGACAGGGACTTCCTACGAGCAGTACTTC	CASSLETGTSYEQYF
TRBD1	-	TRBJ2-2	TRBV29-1	TGCAGCGTTCGACAGGGGTTCGGGGAGCTGTTTTTT	CSVRQGFGELFF
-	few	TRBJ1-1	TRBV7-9	TGTGCCAGCAGCTTACAGGTTTCCACTGAAGCTTTCTTT	CASSLQVSTEAFF
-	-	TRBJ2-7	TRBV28	TGTGCCAGCAGTTTCGGAACAGGGAATTACGAGCAGTACTTC	CASSFGTGNYEQYF
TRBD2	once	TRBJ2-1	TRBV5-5	TGTGCCAGCAGCTTGTGGCTAGCGGGATCCTACAATGAGCAGTTCTTC	CASSLWLAGSYNEQFF
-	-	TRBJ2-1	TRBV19	TGTGCCAGTAGCCAGGGGCCCTACAATGAGCAGTTCTTC	CASSQGPYNEQFF
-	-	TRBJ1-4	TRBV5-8	TGTGCCAGCAGCTTAGAACCAGCAACTAATGAAAAACTGTTTTTT	CASSLEPATNEKLFF
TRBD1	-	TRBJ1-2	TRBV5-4	TGTGCCAGCAGCTTGGCCGACAGGGTGACCTATGGCTACACCTTC	CASSLADRVTYGYTF
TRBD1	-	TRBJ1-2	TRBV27	TGTGCCAGCAGGCCGGACAGGTTCCGCTATGGCTACACCTTC	CASRPDRFRYGYTF
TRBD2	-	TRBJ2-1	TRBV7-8	TGTGCCAGCAGCTTAGCAGCGGGGGGGCTCTACAATGAGCAGTTCTTC	CASSLAAGGLYNEQFF
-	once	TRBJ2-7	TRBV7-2	TGTGCCAGCAGCGCCTCTCCGTATTCTGTCAGGAGGAGCTCCTACGAGCAGTACTTC	CASSASPYSVRRSSYEQYF
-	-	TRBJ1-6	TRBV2	TGTGCCAGCAGTGAAGATTTTGGGCAAGATCTTCCGCCCCTCCACTTT	CASSEDFGQDLPPLHF
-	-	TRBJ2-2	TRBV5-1	TGCGCCAGCAGCTTGAGACCGGGAACCGGGGAGCTGTTTTTT	CASSLRPGTGELFF
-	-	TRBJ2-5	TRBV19	TGTGCCAGTCAACAGGGAAAGACCCAGTACTTC	CASQQGKTQYF
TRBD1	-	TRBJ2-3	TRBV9	TGTGCCAGCAGCGTCGGACAGGGAGGCACAGATACGCAGTATTTT	CASSVGQGGTDTQYF
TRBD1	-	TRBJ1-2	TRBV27	TGTGCCAGCAGTACCCAATGGGACAGGGGAGGAGACTATGGCTACACCTTC	CASSTQWDRGGDYGYTF
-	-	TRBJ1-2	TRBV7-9	TGTGCCAGCAGCCTAGAAAATGCGGGGGCTGGGTATGGCTACACCTTC	CASSLENAGAGYGYTF
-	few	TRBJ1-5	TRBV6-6	TGTGCCAGCAGAGACAGTGGCAATCAGCCCCAGCATTTT	CASRDSGNQPQHF
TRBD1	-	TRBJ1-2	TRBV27	TGTGCCAGCAGCTCGGGACAGGGGCGAGGCTACACCTTC	CASSSGQGRGYTF
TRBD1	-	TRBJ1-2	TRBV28	TGTGCCAGCAGTTCCGGACAGGGAAACTATGGCTACACCTTC	CASSSGQGNYGYTF
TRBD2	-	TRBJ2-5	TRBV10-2	TGCGCCAGCAGTGAGGGGCGGGGGGGTTTCCAAGAGACCCAGTACTTC	CASSEGRGGFQETQYF
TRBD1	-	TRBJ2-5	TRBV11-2	TGTGCCAGCAGCTGGAGGACAGGCAACCAAGAGACCCAGTACTTC	CASSWRTGNQETQYF
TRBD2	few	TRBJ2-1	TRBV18	TGTGCCAGCTCACCACCCACTAGCGCCCTGGGTAATGAGCAGTTCTTC	CASSPPTSALGNEQFF
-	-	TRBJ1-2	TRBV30	TGTGCCTGGCACGAACCAGGGTTCGGCTATGGCTACACCTTC	CAWHEPGFGYGYTF
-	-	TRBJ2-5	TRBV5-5	TGTGCCAGCAGCCGCCGACATGGGGCTCAAGAGACCCAGTACTTC	CASSRRHGAQETQYF
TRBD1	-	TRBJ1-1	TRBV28	TGTGCCAGCAGTTTGTTAGGACAGGGCTACACTGAAGCTTTCTTT	CASSLLGQGYTEAFF
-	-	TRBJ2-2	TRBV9	TGTGCCAGCAGCGTTACGGTACCGAACACCGGGGAGCTGTTTTTT	CASSVTVPNTGELFF
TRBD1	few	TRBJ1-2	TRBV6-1	TGTGCCAGCAGTCCTACAGGGGCGGACTATGGCTACACCTTC	CASSPTGADYGYTF
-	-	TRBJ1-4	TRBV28	TGTGCCAGCAGTGTCTCAACAGGGCTGGGAGAAAAACTGTTTTTT	CASSVSTGLGEKLFF
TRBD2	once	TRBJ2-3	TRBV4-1	TGCGCCAGCAGCCAAGATCCTCATGCGGGGGAGCCCACAGATACGCAGTATTTT	CASSQDPHAGEPTDTQYF
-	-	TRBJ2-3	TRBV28	TGTGCCAGCTACATGGGGGGGGCCCCCACAGATACGCAGTATTTT	CASYMGGAPTDTQYF
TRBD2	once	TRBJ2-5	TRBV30	TGTGCCTGGGGGGCCGGAGCGGGAGGAGAGACCCAGTACTTC	CAWGAGAGGETQYF
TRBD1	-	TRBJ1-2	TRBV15	TGTGCCACCAGCAGGGCGACAGGGGCCAGGCCCTATGGCTACACCTTC	CATSRATGARPYGYTF
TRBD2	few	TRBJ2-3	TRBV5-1	TGCGCCAGCAGCCCAAAGACTAGCGGGGGAGGTAACACAGATACGCAGTATTTT	CASSPKTSGGGNTDTQYF
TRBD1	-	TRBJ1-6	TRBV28	TGTGCCAGCAGTCCTACCAGGGGGCTAAGTTCACCCCTCCACTTT	CASSPTRGLSSPLHF
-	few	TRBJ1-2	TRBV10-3	TGTGCCATCAGGATCTCAGGGGAAATGGACTATGGCTACACCTTC	CAIRISGEMDYGYTF
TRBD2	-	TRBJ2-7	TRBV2	TGTGCCAGCGAGACTAGCGGGAGGTCCGAGCAGTACTTC	CASETSGRSEQYF
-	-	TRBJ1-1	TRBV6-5	TGTGCCAGCAGTTCTCCTGGGGGCCGCACTGAAGCTTTCTTT	CASSSPGGRTEAFF
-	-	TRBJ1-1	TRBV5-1	TGCGCCAGCAGCCCGGACGTCGGGGGGCAAGCTTTCTTT	CASSPDVGGQAFF
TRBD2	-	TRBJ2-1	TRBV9	TGTGCCAGCAGCGTACTAGCGGGAGGCCCTAGGGATGAGCAGTTCTTC	CASSVLAGGPRDEQFF
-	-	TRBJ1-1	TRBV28	TGTGCCAGCAGGCGCCAATGGGGGGGTCGGCTGAACACTGAAGCTTTCTTT	CASRRQWGGRLNTEAFF
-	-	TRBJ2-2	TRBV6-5	TGTGCCAGCAGTTACTCGAAGACACCCGGGGAGCTGTTTTTT	CASSYSKTPGELFF
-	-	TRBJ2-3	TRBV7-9	TGTGCCAGCAGCTTAGGCGCAGGGGATGAAGATACGCAGTATTTT	CASSLGAGDEDTQYF
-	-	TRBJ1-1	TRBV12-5	TGTGCTAGTGCCGACAGAGACACTGAAGCTTTCTTT	CASADRDTEAFF
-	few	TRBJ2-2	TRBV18	TGTGCCAGCTCACCCCGTAACACCGGGGAGCTGTTTTTT	CASSPRNTGELFF
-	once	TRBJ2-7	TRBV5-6	TGTGCCAGCAGCTTGGCCGAGTTTAGCTCCTACGAGCAGTACTTC	CASSLAEFSSYEQYF
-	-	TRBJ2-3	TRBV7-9	TGTGCCAGCAGCTTGGTTCCGGGGGTCACAGATACGCAGTATTTT	CASSLVPGVTDTQYF